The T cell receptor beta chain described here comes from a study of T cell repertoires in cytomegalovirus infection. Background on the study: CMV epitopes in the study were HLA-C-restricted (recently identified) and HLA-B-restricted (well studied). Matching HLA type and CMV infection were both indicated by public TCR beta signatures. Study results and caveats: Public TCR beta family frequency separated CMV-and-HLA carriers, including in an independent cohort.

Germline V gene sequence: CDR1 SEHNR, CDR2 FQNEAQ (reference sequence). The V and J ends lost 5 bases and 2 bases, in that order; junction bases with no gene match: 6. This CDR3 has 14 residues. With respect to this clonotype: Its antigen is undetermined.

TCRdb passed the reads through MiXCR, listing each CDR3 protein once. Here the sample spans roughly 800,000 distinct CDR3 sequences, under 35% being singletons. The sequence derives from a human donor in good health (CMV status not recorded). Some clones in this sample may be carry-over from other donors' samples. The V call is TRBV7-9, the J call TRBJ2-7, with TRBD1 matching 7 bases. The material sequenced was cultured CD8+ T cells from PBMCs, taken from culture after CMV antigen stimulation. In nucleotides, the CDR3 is TGTGCCAGCAGCCCCCAGGGGGAACCCTACGAGCAGTACTTC. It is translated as CASSPQGEPYEQYF.